This TCR beta chain was profiled in a study of regulatory T cells in long-lasting Graves disease. Study-level background: Recently diagnosed Graves' patients had received antithyroid drugs for under 3 months. General study points: Patients with persistent disease shared fewer than 3,500 public clonotypes, outpacing the approximately 920 shared by new patients.

Germline V gene lookup returns CDR1 SNHLY and CDR2 FYNNEI. The CDR3 has 13 residues. Trimming removed 6 bases at V and 0 bases at J, with 8 bases between. Stated time point: newly diagnosed GD, antithyroid drugs for less than 3 months. PBMC-extracted RNA yielded the TCR library. EDTA tubes collected nine milliliters of peripheral blood. This clonotype has just a few counts. No antigen is known for it. The authors built TCR beta libraries using iRepertoire HTBI primers and Arm-PCR of CDR3 regions. TCRdb reprocessed the multiplex PCR reads via MiXCR and lists one record per CDR3 protein. The sample contains roughly 420,000 distinct CDR3 sequences, roughly 15% of which appear only once. The sample also formed part of further work on T cells in Graves' hyperthyroidism and ophthalmopathy. Per that study: Among the patients, aged 18 to 65, hyperthyroidism was newly diagnosed and had lasted under 2 months.

This clonotype originated in a woman aged 25-40 years with Graves disease. The source material was peripheral blood mononuclear cells (PBMCs), sampled at new diagnosis, from a patient treated with antithyroid drugs. V is TRBV2 and J is TRBJ1-2; D remains unclear. CDR3 residues: CASSVWANYGYTF. The CDR3 nucleotides read TGTGCCAGCAGCGTCTGGGCTAACTATGGCTACACCTTC. Together with reference TRBV2 and TRBJ1-2, the CDR3 gives the full variable domain: EPEVTQTPSHQVTQMGQEVILRCVPISNHLYFYWYRQILGQKVEFLVSFYNNEISEKSEIFDDQFSVERPDGSNFTLKIRSTKLEDSAMYFCASSVWANYGYTFGSGTRLTVV.